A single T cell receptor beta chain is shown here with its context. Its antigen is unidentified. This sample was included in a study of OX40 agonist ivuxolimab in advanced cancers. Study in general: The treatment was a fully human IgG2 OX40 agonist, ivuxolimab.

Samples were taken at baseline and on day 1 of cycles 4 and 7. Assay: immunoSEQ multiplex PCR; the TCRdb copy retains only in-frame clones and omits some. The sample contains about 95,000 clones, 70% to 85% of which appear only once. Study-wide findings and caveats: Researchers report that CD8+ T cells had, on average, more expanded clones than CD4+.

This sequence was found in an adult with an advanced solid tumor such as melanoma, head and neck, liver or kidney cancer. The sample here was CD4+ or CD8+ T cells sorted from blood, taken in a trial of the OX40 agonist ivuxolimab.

CDR3 DNA sequence: TGCGCCAGCAGCCAAGTGGGCATGACCGGGACAGGGCAATACGAGCAGTACTTC. Translated, it gives CASSQVGMTGTGQYEQYF. The chain joins TRBV4-1 to TRBJ2-7; 9 nucleotides line up with TRBD1. This CDR3 has 18 residues. The germline V gene encodes CDR1 MGHRA and CDR2 YSYEKL. Unmatched junction bases numbered 14, after V lost 1 base and J lost 4 bases.